The clone carrying this T cell receptor (beta chain) showed up just once. This record comes from a study of Ad26.COV2.S vaccination and SARS-CoV-2 variants. Measured with immunoSEQ multiplex PCR; TCRdb has only the in-frame clones, and not every one. Of more than 350,000 clones in the sample, around nine tenths were seen once. The treatment denotes: 15 to 20 received Ad26.COV2.S at low or high dose, single or two shots; a few received placebo; per-sample allocation not given. Day 63 following the first vaccine or placebo injection was when the samples were taken. The CDR3 covers 13 residues. The germline gives CDR1 MNHEY, CDR2 SVGEGT. With 2 bases removed from V and 5 bases from J, the gap between germline ends came to 6 bases.

The J gene is TRBJ1-4, the V gene TRBV6-2 or TRBV6-3; D unclear. The receptor was isolated from a person aged 18-60 years who received the Ad26.COV2.S COVID-19 vaccine or a placebo. Sequencing used peripheral blood, obtained in a trial of Ad26.COV2.S vaccine versus placebo. The CDR3 loop reads CASSYNGNEKLFF. In DNA form, the CDR3 reads TGTGCCAGCAGTTACAACGGGAATGAAAAACTGTTTTTT.